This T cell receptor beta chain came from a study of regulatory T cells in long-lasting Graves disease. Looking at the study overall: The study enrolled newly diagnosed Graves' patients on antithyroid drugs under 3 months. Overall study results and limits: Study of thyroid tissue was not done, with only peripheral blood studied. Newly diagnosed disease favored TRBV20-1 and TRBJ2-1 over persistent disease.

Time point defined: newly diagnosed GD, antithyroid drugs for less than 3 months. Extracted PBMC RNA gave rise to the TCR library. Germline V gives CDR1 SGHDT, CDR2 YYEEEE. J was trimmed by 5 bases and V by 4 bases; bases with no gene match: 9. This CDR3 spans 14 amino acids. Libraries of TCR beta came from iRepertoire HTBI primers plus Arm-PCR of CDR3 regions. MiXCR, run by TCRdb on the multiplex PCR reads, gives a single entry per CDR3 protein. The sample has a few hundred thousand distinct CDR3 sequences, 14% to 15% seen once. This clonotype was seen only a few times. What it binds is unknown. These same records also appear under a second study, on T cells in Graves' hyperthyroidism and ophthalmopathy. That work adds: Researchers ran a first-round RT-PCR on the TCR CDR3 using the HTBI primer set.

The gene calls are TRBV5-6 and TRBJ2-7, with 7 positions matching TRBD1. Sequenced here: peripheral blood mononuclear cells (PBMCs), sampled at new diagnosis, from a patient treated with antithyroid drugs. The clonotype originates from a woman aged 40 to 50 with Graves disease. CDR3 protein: CASSPRGRLDEQYF. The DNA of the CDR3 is TGTGCCAGCAGCCCAAGGGGGCGTCTCGACGAGCAGTACTTC.